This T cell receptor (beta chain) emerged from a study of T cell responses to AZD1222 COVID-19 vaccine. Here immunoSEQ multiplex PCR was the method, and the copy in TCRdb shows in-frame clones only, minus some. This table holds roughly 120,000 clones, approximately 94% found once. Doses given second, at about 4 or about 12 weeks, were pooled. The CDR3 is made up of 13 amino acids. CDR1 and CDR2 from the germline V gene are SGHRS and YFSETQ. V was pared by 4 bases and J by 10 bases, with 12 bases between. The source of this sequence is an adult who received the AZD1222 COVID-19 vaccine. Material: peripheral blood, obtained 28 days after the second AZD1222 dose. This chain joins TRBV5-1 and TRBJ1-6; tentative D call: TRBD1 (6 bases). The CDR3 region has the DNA TGCGCCAGCAGCGCCACAGGGAACTCACCCCTCCACTTT. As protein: CASSATGNSPLHF.